The clone carrying this T cell receptor beta chain was observed many times. TCRdb reanalysed the 5' RACE reads using MiXCR and keeps one entry per CDR3 protein. The sample holds under 1 million distinct CDR3 sequences, 10% to 15% seen once. The data derive from a study of identical twins. These data also formed part of another study, on yellow fever vaccine responses in identical twins.

This sequence originates from a woman aged 18-29 years in good health. Sequencing input: PBMCs.

The CDR3 sequence: CASSQDQGVGAGEQFF. In DNA, the CDR3 is TGTGCCAGCAGCCAAGATCAGGGAGTAGGGGCGGGTGAGCAGTTCTTC. The chain links TRBV3-1 to TRBJ2-1; D is tentatively TRBD1 or TRBD2 (5 bases each). CDR1 and CDR2 from the germline V gene are LGHDT and YNNKEL (reference sequence). The ends were cut back, 0 bases at V and 9 bases at J, with 18 bases in the middle. The CDR3 is 16 residues long.